Listed below are T cell receptor beta chains from one sample, sequenced in a study of control samples from healthy donors and cancer patients. Some clones are missing from TCRdb's copy, which holds only in-frame ones; the method was immunoSEQ multiplex PCR. The sample yields some 180,000 clones, of which the top ten take up roughly 2.2%. Sequencing was done on a sample of blood. The receptors were sampled from a woman under 40 in good health. CDR3s leave out the opening cysteine and the closing phenylalanine or tryptophan. Each record gives: J gene, V gene, CDR3 protein.

TRBJ1-2 TRBV6-1 ASSEGRGLGYGYT
TRBJ1-2 TRBV3-1/TRBV3-2 ASSQRGNYGYT
TRBJ1-3 TRBV6-1 ASSEAIGVGNTIY
TRBJ2-3 TRBV11-2 ASSLVGTSTDTQY
TRBJ2-1 TRBV5-1 ASRLLKQGLSYNEQF
TRBJ2-3 TRBV9 ASARGGGTDTQY
TRBJ2-5 TRBV5-1 ASRTQETQY
TRBJ1-1 TRBV7-2 ASSLARGAPGTEAF
TRBJ2-3 TRBV7-3 ASSSGTDTQY
TRBJ2-3 TRBV28 ASSEAGVVPDTQY
TRBJ2-2 TRBV11-2 ASSDSNTGELF
TRBJ1-1 TRBV27 ASSLGQGSTEAF
TRBJ2-2 TRBV9 ASSGPGIFGELF
TRBJ1-1 TRBV9 ASSVGVGEAF
TRBJ1-1 TRBV18 ASSPYGGNTEAF
TRBJ2-7 TRBV6-5 ASTRPGAVEQY
TRBJ2-7 TRBV28 ASTPLAGRLSYEQY
TRBJ2-2 TRBV19 ASRSGELF
TRBJ1-4 TRBV6-1 ASSEVLAGAGEKLF
TRBJ2-2 TRBV19 ASSPVRQGTGELF
TRBJ2-1 TRBV5-8 ASSLLNNEQF
TRBJ1-2 TRBV28 ASRGQGGNYGYT
TRBJ2-5 TRBV4-1 ASSQLGLSGETQY
TRBJ2-7 TRBV2 ASLTGNEVVDEQY
TRBJ2-1 TRBV3-1/TRBV3-2 ASSPLVSENEQF
TRBJ2-3 TRBV19 ASRLQGASGDTQY
TRBJ1-1 TRBV5-6 ASSYRTGGNTEAF
TRBJ1-2 TRBV5-1 ASSFGQNYGYT
TRBJ1-3 TRBV7-6 ASSSAYRGLSGNTIY
TRBJ2-7 TRBV4-1 ASSQDIGAQSYEQY
TRBJ2-5 TRBV4-2 ASSLGGEETQY
TRBJ2-5 TRBV5-1 ASTEGAYQETQY